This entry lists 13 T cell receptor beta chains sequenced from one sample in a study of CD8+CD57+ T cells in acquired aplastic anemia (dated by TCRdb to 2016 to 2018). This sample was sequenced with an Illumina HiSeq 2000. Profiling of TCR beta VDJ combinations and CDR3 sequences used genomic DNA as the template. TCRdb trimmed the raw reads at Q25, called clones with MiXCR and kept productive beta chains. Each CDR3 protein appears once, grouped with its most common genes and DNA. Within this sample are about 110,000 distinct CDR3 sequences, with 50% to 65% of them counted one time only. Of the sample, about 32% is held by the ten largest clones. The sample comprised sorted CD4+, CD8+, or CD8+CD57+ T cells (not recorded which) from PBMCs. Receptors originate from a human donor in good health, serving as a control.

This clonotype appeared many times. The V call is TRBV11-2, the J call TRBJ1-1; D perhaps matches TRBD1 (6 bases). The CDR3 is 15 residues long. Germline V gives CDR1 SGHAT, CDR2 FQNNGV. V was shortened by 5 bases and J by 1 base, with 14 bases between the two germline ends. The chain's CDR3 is CASSDPGQKNTEAFF. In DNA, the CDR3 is TGTGCCAGCAGCGATCCGGGACAAAAGAACACTGAAGCTTTCTTT. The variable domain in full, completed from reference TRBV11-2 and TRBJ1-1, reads EAGVAQSPRYKIIEKRQSVAFWCNPISGHATLYWYQQILGQGPKLLIQFQNNGVVDDSQLPKDRFSAERLKGVDSTLKIQPAKLEDSAVYLCASSDPGQKNTEAFFGQGTRLTVV.

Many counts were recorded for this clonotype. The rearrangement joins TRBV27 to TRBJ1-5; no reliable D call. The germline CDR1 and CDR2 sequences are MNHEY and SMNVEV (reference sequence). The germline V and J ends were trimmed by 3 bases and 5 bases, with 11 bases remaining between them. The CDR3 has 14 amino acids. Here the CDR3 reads CASSLKGDDQPQHF. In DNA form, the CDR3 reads TGTGCCAGCAGTTTGAAGGGCGACGATCAGCCCCAGCATTTT.

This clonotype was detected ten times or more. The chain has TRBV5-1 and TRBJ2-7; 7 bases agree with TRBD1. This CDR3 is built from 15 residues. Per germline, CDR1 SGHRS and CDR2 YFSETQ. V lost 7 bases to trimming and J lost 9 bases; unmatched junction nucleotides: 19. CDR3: CASSSGWDSHTVQYF. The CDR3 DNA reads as TGCGCCAGCTCATCGGGCTGGGACAGTCATACGGTGCAGTACTTC.

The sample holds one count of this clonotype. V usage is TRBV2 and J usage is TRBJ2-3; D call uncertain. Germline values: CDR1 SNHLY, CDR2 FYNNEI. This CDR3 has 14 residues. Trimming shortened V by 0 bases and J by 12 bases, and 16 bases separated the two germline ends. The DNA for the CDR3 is TGTGCCAGCAGTGAAGCGCTTGTCCAAGAGACCCAGTATTTT. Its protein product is CASSEALVQETQYF.

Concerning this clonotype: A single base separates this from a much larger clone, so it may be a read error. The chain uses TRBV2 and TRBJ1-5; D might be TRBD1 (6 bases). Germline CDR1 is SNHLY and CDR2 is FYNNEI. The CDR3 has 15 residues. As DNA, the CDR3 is TGTGCCGGCAGTCACGGGACACCTAGCAATCAGCCCCAGCATTTT. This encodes CAGSHGTPSNQPQHF.

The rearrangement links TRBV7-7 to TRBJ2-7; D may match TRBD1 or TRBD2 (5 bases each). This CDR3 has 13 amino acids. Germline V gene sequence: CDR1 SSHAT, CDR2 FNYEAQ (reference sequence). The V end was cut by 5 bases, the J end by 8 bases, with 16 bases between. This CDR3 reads CASSESGTAKQYF. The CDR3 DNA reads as TGTGCCAGCAGCGAATCCGGGACGGCCAAGCAGTACTTC.

In DNA, the CDR3 is TGTGCCAGCCGCCTACAGGGTACTGAAGCTTTCTTT. Amino acids: CASRLQGTEAFF. The chain carries TRBV6-2 or TRBV6-3 and TRBJ1-1, with D possibly being TRBD1 (6 bases). Trimming removed 8 bases from V and 5 bases from J, with 12 bases in between. CDR3 length equals 12 residues. Germline V CDR1 and CDR2: MNHEY, SVGEGT.

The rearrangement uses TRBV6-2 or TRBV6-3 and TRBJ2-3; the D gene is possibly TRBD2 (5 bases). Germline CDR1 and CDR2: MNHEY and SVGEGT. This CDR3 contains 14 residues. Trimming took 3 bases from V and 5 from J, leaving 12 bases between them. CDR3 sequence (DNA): TGTGCCAGCAGTTATATACTAGATATAGATACGCAGTATTTT. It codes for CASSYILDIDTQYF.

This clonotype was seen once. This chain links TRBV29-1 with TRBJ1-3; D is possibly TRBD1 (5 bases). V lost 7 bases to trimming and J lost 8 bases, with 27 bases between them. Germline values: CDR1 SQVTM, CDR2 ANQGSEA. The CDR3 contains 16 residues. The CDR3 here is CSAHSFGGNYGYTIYF. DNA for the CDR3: TGCAGCGCGCACAGTTTCGGGGGAAACTATGGCTACACCATATATTTT. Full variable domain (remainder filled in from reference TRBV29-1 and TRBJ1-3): SAVISQKPSRDICQRGTSLTIQCQVDSQVTMMFWYRQQPGQSLTLIATANQGSEATYESGFVIDKFPISRPNLTFSTLTVSNMSPEDSSIYLCSAHSFGGNYGYTIYFGEGSWLTVV.

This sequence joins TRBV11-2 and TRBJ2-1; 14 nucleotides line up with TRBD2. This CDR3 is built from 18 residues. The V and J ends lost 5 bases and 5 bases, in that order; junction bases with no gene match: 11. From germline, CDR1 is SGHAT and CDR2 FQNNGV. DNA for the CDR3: TGTGCCAGCAGCGCGGGACTAGCGGGGGCCATCTTCCACAATGAGCAGTTCTTC. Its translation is CASSAGLAGAIFHNEQFF.

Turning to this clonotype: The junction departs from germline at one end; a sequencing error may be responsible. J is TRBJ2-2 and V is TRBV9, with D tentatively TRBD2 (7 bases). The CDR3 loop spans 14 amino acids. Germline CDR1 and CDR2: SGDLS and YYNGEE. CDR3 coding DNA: TGTGCCGGCAGCGTAGGGGGGGGCACCGGGGAGCTGTTTTTT. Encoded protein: CAGSVGGGTGELFF.

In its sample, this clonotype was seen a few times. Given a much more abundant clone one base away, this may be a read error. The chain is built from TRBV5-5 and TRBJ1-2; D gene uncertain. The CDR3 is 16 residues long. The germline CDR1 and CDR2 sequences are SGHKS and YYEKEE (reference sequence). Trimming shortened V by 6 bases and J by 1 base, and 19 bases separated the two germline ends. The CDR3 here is CASNDYHANNNYGYTF. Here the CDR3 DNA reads TGTGCCAGCAATGACTATCATGCAAATAATAACTATGGCTACACCTTC. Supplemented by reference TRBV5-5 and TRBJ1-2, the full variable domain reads DAGVTQSPTHLIKTRGQQVTLRCSPISGHKSVSWYQQVLGQGPQFIFQYYEKEERGRGNFPDRFSARQFPNYSSELNVNALLLGDSALYLCASNDYHANNNYGYTFGSGTRLTVV.

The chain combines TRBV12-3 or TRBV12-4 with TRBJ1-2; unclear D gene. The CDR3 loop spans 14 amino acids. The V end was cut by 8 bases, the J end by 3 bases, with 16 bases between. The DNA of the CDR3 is TGTGCCAGCGCGGAGGGTGATAGGTACTATGGCTACACCTTC. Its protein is CASAEGDRYYGYTF.